This T cell receptor (beta chain) was found in a study of identical twins. Points from the study as a whole: Fewer insertions were carried by abundant cord blood beta clonotypes, but none was seen in memory repertoires. The same donors were not followed; conclusions instead depended on cross-sectional statistical analysis.

Carrying unique molecular identifiers, the cDNA also gained a universal primer site through template switching. One entry per CDR3 protein, called by TCRdb with MiXCR from the 5' RACE reads. The data show some 270,000 distinct CDR3 sequences, about 8.3% seen once. The V and J ends lost 4 bases and 5 bases, in that order; junction bases with no gene match: 14. The CDR3 is 17 residues long. Per the germline V gene, CDR1 is MGHRA and CDR2 is YSYEKL. This clonotype came up a few times. Its antigen is as yet unknown. These data were also reused for a study on yellow fever vaccine responses in identical twins.

The rearrangement links TRBV4-1 to TRBJ2-7, with TRBD1 identical over 10 bases. This receptor was obtained from a woman between 18 and 30 years old in good health. What was sequenced was CD8+ T cells sorted from blood. The CDR3 region has the DNA TGCGCCAGCAGCCTCTACCTTCCCTCCGGGACAGGGGACGAGCAGTACTTC. Its translation is CASSLYLPSGTGDEQYF.